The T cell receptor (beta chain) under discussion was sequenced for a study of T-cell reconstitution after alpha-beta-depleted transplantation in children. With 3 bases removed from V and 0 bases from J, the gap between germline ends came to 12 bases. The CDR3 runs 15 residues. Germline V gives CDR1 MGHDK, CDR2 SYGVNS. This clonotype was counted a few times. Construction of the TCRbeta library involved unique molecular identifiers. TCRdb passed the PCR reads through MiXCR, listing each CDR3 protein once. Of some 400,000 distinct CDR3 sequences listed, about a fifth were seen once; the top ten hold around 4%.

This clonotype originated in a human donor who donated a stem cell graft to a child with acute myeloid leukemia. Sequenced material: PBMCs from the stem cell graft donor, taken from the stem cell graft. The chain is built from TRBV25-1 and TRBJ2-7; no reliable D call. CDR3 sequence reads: CASSDSSLSSYEQYF. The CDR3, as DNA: TGTGCCAGCAGTGACTCCTCTTTGAGCTCCTACGAGCAGTACTTC.